This TCR beta chain comes out of a study of regulatory T cells in long-lasting Graves disease. Arm-PCR of CDR3 regions and iRepertoire HTBI primers were used to build TCR beta libraries. Authors' analysis steps: The samples yielded roughly 60 TRBV and 14 TRBJ segments. One entry per CDR3 protein, called by TCRdb with MiXCR from the multiplex PCR reads. TCRdb, not the authors, supplied the V and J calls. The sample consists of 400,000 or so distinct CDR3 sequences, around 24% of them appearing once. Time point specified: persistent/refractory GD, antithyroid drugs over 5 years with positive TRAb. Scientists built the TCR library using RNA that was extracted from PBMCs. This CDR3 has 14 residues. V lost 2 bases, J lost 7 bases, and 10 bases stayed unmatched. The V gene's germline CDR1 is SQVTM and CDR2 ANQGSEA.

Source: peripheral blood mononuclear cells (PBMCs), taken when the disease was refractory, from a patient treated with antithyroid drugs. V is TRBV29-1 and J is TRBJ2-5; 7 bases align to TRBD1. The clonotype comes from a female donor with Graves disease. Here the CDR3 DNA reads TGCAGCGTTGAAAGTGGGGACAGCCAGCGGACCCAGTACTTC. It codes for CSVESGDSQRTQYF. Variable domain in full (rest from reference TRBV29-1 and TRBJ2-5): SAVISQKPSRDICQRGTSLTIQCQVDSQVTMMFWYRQQPGQSLTLIATANQGSEATYESGFVIDKFPISRPNLTFSTLTVSNMSPEDSSIYLCSVESGDSQRTQYFGPGTRLLVL.